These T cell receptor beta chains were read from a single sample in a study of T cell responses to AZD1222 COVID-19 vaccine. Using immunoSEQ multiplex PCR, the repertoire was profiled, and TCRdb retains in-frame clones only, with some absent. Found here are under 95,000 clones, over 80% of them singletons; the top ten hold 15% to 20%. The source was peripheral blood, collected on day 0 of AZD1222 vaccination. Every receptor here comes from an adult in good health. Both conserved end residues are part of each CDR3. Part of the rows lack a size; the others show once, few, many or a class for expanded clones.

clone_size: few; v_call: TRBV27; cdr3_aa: CASGDMSMNTEAFF
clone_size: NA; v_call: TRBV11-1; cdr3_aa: CASSRDRGTDTQYF
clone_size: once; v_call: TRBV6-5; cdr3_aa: CASASGGRSDTQYF
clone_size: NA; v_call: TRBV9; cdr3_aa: CASSVGQEPYLAPLHF
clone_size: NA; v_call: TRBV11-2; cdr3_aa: CASSNTGELFF
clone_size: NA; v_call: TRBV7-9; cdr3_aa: CASSLGSSYNSPLHF
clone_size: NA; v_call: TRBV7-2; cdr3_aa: CASSPLGRNNEKLFF
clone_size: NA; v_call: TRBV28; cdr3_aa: CASSLVAGDEQYF
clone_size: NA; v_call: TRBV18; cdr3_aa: CASSPTTGSTEAFF
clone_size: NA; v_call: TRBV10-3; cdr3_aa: CAIRDSVASEKLFF
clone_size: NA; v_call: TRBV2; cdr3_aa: CASSSHTGKAGSPLHF
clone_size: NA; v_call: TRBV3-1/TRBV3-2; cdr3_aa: CASSQDLRTGKNIQYF
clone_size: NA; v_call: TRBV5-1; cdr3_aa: CASSLEATEAFF
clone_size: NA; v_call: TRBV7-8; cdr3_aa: CASSLAPNTEAFF
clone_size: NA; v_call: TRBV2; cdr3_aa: CASLSQGLNTGELFF
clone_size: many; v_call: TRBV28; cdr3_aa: CASSPHVAYNEQFF
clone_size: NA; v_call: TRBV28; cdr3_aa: CASTPRVGALHF
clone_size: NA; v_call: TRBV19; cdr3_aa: CASIEKSKNIQYF
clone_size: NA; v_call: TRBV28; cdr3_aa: CASRLTSGREYEQYF
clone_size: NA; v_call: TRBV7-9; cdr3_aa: CASSLGDLPTYEQYF